These 32 T cell receptor beta chains share one sample of origin, sequenced in a study of T cell responses to AZD1222 COVID-19 vaccine (dated by TCRdb to the early 2020s). Library construction relied on the immunoSEQ multiplex PCR assay. TCRdb re-hosts the immuneACCESS table, in-frame sequences only. Its copies lack some clones; in the studies checked, an unresolved V gene accounts for under half of them, and the cause for the rest is not known. The sample table lists under 250,000 clones, 93% of them with a count of one. The ten largest clones add up to approximately 1% of the sample. Interpreted using the paper, the time point label stands for: baseline before first vaccination. The treatment or condition label, read with the paper, signifies: meningococcal conjugate vaccine given as trial control. The source was peripheral blood, collected on day 0 of MenACWY control vaccination. Receptors originate from an adult in good health.

This sequence joins TRBV9 and TRBJ2-3, with D perhaps matching TRBD2 (6 bases). This CDR3 has 16 residues. The V gene lost 0 bases and the J gene lost 3 bases, with 14 bases spanning the gap. Germline V gives CDR1 SGDLS, CDR2 YYNGEE. The CDR3 sequence: CASSVGSRGRTDTQYF. The CDR3 DNA is TGTGCCAGCAGCGTAGGCTCGCGGGGTAGGACAGATACGCAGTATTTT.

The chain carries TRBV6-2 or TRBV6-3 and TRBJ2-5; TRBD1 is a possible D gene (5 bases). Trimming took off 0 bases at V and 5 bases at J, with 10 bases between the two ends. Germline V gene data show CDR1 as MNHEY and CDR2 as SVGEGT. This CDR3 region has 14 residues. CDR3 nucleotide sequence: TGTGCCAGCAGTTACTCTTCCAGGGTTGAGACCCAGTACTTC. Encoded protein: CASSYSSRVETQYF.

The V call is TRBV7-9, the J call TRBJ1-1; D gene ambiguous. CDR1 is SEHNR, CDR2 FQNEAQ, per germline (reference sequence). V was clipped by 5 bases and J by 0 bases, with 13 bases between them. The CDR3 length is 15 residues. The CDR3 region is CASSHGRSMNTEAFF. Written as DNA, the CDR3 is TGTGCCAGCAGCCACGGACGGAGCATGAACACTGAAGCTTTCTTT. Full variable domain (remainder filled in from reference TRBV7-9 and TRBJ1-1): DTGVSQNPRHKITKRGQNVTFRCDPISEHNRLYWYRQTLGQGPEFLTYFQNEAQLEKSRLLSDRFSAERPKGSFSTLEIQRTEQGDSAMYLCASSHGRSMNTEAFFGQGTRLTVV.

The chain is built from TRBV19 and TRBJ2-3; 8 bases are shared with TRBD2. The CDR3 runs 18 residues. V shed 7 bases and J 0 bases; nucleotides not matched to a gene: 15. The germline V gene encodes CDR1 LNHDA and CDR2 SQIVND (reference sequence). CDR3 sequence: CASKSQAGGTSSTDTQYF. Here the CDR3 DNA reads TGTGCCAGTAAGTCCCAGGCGGGGGGAACCTCTAGCACAGATACGCAGTATTTT.

The chain is built from TRBV10-1 and TRBJ1-1; D gene unclear. The CDR3 consists of 14 residues. Deletions cut 5 bases from V and 1 base from J, with 11 bases between. Per germline, CDR1 WNHNN and CDR2 SYGVQD (reference sequence). The CDR3 DNA reads as TGCGCCAGCAGTTTCGGTCAAGGGAACACTGAAGCTTTCTTT. Translated: CASSFGQGNTEAFF.

The V call is TRBV18, the J call TRBJ2-3; 11 bases match TRBD2. The CDR3 runs 15 residues. After removal of 0 bases from V and 6 bases from J, the junction contained 2 bases not matched to a gene. Germline V lookup: CDR1 KGHSH, CDR2 LQKENI. The CDR3 reads CASSPPASGGDTQYF. DNA for the CDR3: TGTGCCAGCTCACCACCGGCTAGCGGGGGGGATACGCAGTATTTT.

The chain couples TRBV7-9 to TRBJ2-7; tentatively, D is TRBD1 (5 bases). Germline V CDR1 and CDR2: SEHNR, FQNEAQ (reference sequence). This CDR3 comprises 12 residues. V shed 5 bases and J shed 7 bases, with 12 bases lying between them. The DNA of the CDR3 is TGTGCCAGCAGCCAGGGCGGTGGGGAGCAGTACTTC. Its protein product is CASSQGGGEQYF.

The chain combines TRBV21-1 with TRBJ1-1; TRBD1 is the table's D call, not checked against the DNA. TRBV21-1 is tagged as a pseudogene. This CDR3 is 15 amino acids long. The CDR3 reads CASSIRGRGQKEAFF. CDR3 sequence (DNA): TGTGCCAGCAGCATAAGGGGGCGGGGCCAAAAAGAAGCTTTCTTT.

The chain joins TRBV15 to TRBJ1-4, with D perhaps TRBD1 (5 bases). Per germline, CDR1 LNHNV and CDR2 YYDKDF (reference sequence). CDR3 length: 15 residues. Trimming removed 0 bases at V and 8 bases at J, with 13 bases between. This chain's CDR3 is CATSRDRVGGEKLFF. The CDR3, as DNA: TGTGCCACCAGCAGAGATCGGGTGGGGGGAGAAAAACTGTTTTTT. The complete variable domain, with remaining parts taken from reference TRBV15 and TRBJ1-4, reads DAMVIQNPRYQVTQFGKPVTLSCSQTLNHNVMYWYQQKSSQAPKLLFHYYDKDFNNEADTPDNFQSRRPNTSFCFLDIRSPGLGDTAMYLCATSRDRVGGEKLFFGSGTQLSVL.

The J gene is TRBJ1-2, the V gene TRBV6-2 or TRBV6-3, with D unclear. The length of the CDR3 is 15 residues. Per the germline V gene, CDR1 is MNHEY and CDR2 is SVGEGT. The V and J ends lost 5 bases and 5 bases respectively, with 18 bases between them. The CDR3 loop reads CASSPYGVAEYGYTF. The CDR3 DNA is TGTGCCAGCAGTCCCTACGGAGTCGCAGAATATGGCTACACCTTC.

This clone was observed a single time. This chain links TRBV6-2 or TRBV6-3 with TRBJ2-1; 10 nucleotides line up with TRBD2. Trimming cost V 4 bases and J 7 bases; bases outside gene matches: 7. CDR3 length equals 15 residues. Germline V lookup: CDR1 MNHEY, CDR2 SVGEGT. Here the CDR3 DNA reads TGTGCCAGCAGTTGGAGCGGGGGGGCAGTAAATGAGCAGTTCTTC. Encoded protein: CASSWSGGAVNEQFF.

This rearrangement joins TRBV30 to TRBJ1-2, with 8 bases that match TRBD1. The CDR3 consists of 12 residues. Germline CDR1 is GTSNPN and CDR2 is SVGIG (reference sequence). The trim removed 7 bases at V and 7 bases at J, leaving 8 bases unmatched. The CDR3 sequence: CAYRGAWSGYTF. CDR3 nucleotides: TGTGCCTACAGGGGGGCTTGGAGTGGCTACACCTTC.

The chain links TRBV28 to TRBJ1-1, with TRBD1 as a possible D gene (6 bases). The CDR3 is made up of 14 amino acids. Germline-derived CDR1 and CDR2 are MDHEN and SYDVKM. V lost 6 bases, J lost 4 bases, and 15 bases lay in between. CDR3 DNA: TGTGCCAGCAGGGAGTCAGGGGACACCACTGAAGCTTTCTTT. Encoded protein: CASRESGDTTEAFF.

The chain recombines TRBV7-2 with TRBJ2-7; 9 bases fit TRBD2. Trimming cost V 5 bases and J 4 bases; bases outside gene matches: 6. Germline assignment: CDR1 SGHTA and CDR2 FQGNSA. CDR3 length: 14 amino acids. The CDR3 nucleotides read TGTGCCAGCAGCATTAGCGGGGGAAAGTACGAGCAGTACTTC. Its protein product is CASSISGGKYEQYF.

The J gene is TRBJ1-5, the V gene TRBV7-2; no firm D call. Germline-derived CDR1 and CDR2 are SGHTA and FQGNSA. CDR3 size: 14 residues. V shed 2 bases and J shed 5 bases, with 10 bases lying between them. This CDR3 reads CASSLLNGYQPQHF. The CDR3 bases are TGTGCCAGCAGCTTACTTAACGGCTATCAGCCCCAGCATTTT. Full variable domain (outside the CDR3, taken from reference TRBV7-2 and TRBJ1-5): GAGVSQSPSNKVTEKGKDVELRCDPISGHTALYWYRQSLGQGLEFLIYFQGNSAPDKSGLPSDRFSAERTGGSVSTLTIQRTQQEDSAVYLCASSLLNGYQPQHFGDGTRLSIL.

V gene TRBV9 combines with J gene TRBJ1-3; D may be TRBD1 (5 bases). Germline loops: CDR1 SGDLS, CDR2 YYNGEE. CDR3 length: 14 residues. V gave up 5 bases and J gave up 3 bases, with 12 bases separating them. This CDR3 reads CASRSGTFGNTIYF. The CDR3 nucleotides read TGTGCCAGCAGATCAGGGACTTTTGGAAACACCATATATTTT. Full variable domain (outside the CDR3, taken from reference TRBV9 and TRBJ1-3): DSGVTQTPKHLITATGQRVTLRCSPRSGDLSVYWYQQSLDQGLQFLIQYYNGEERAKGNILERFSAQQFPDLHSELNLSSLELGDSALYFCASRSGTFGNTIYFGEGSWLTVV.

The CDR3 reads CASSLGMAPTEAFF. CDR3 bases: TGTGCCAGCAGTTTGGGCATGGCCCCCACTGAAGCTTTCTTT. The genes are TRBV2 and TRBJ1-1, with D unclear. The length of the CDR3 is 14 residues. Germline CDR1 and CDR2: SNHLY and FYNNEI. The V gene lost 5 bases and the J gene lost 4 bases, with 14 bases spanning the gap.

The chain links TRBV9 to TRBJ1-2; 7 nucleotides match TRBD1. V dropped 0 bases and J dropped 1; count of bases not matched to a gene: 3. From germline, CDR1 is SGDLS and CDR2 YYNGEE. The CDR3 is made up of 15 amino acids. Written as DNA, the CDR3 is TGTGCCAGCAGCGTAGAGGCAGGGGGTAACTATGGCTACACCTTC. Translated, it gives CASSVEAGGNYGYTF.

J is TRBJ2-7 and V is TRBV6-2 or TRBV6-3; 9 positions agree with TRBD1. This CDR3 is built from 20 residues. J was trimmed by 3 bases and V by 2 bases; bases with no gene match: 20. Germline lookup yields CDR1 MNHEY and CDR2 SVGEGT. CDR3 DNA: TGTGCCAGCAGTTACCATCTCGAAACAACGGGACAGGGCCGCAACTACGAGCAGTACTTC. Translating gives CASSYHLETTGQGRNYEQYF.

To note about this clone: The same CDR3 is also encoded by other DNA sequences in this sample. The chain uses TRBV5-1 and TRBJ1-1; D is ambiguous. Trimming stripped 0 bases from V and 1 base from J, with 4 bases between. The length of the CDR3 is 13 residues. Germline V gives CDR1 SGHRS, CDR2 YFSETQ. The CDR3 is CASSLGGNTEAFF. The CDR3 DNA reads TGCGCCAGCAGCTTGGGCGGGAACACTGAAGCTTTCTTT.

This chain joins TRBV11-2 and TRBJ1-3; the D is unclear. The V gene lost 4 bases and the J gene lost 0 bases, with 10 bases spanning the gap. Per germline, CDR1 SGHAT and CDR2 FQNNGV. The CDR3 runs 15 residues. CDR3 DNA sequence: TGTGCCAGCAGCTCCTCCCCCCCCTCTGGAAACACCATATATTTT. This translates into CASSSSPPSGNTIYF.

The V gene is TRBV2, the J gene TRBJ1-2; D not resolved. The CDR3 is 13 residues long. Germline assignment: CDR1 SNHLY and CDR2 FYNNEI. Trimming took off 6 bases at V and 2 bases at J, with 10 bases between the two ends. For the CDR3, the DNA is TGTGCCAGCAGAGAAACACAGAACTATGGCTACACCTTC. Its translation is CASRETQNYGYTF.

The chain carries TRBV6-5 and TRBJ1-2; the D is unclear. The germline CDR1 and CDR2 sequences are MNHEY and SVGAGI. Trimming removed 5 bases at V and 2 bases at J, with 15 bases between. This CDR3 is 15 amino acids long. The CDR3 reads CASSRGRERNYGYTF. The CDR3 bases are TGTGCCAGCAGTCGAGGGAGGGAGAGAAACTATGGCTACACCTTC.

The chain has TRBV3-1 (or the pseudogene TRBV3-2) and TRBJ1-2, with no clear D. Trimming stripped 10 bases from V and 5 bases from J, with 20 bases between. CDR3 size: 14 residues. The germline gives CDR1 LGHDT, CDR2 YNNKEL (reference sequence). CDR3 in amino acids: CATKPREGRYGYTF. The CDR3 coding sequence is TGTGCCACCAAGCCAAGGGAAGGGAGGTATGGCTACACCTTC.

V and J are TRBV3-1 (or the pseudogene TRBV3-2) and TRBJ1-1; D unclear. V dropped 6 bases and J dropped 5 bases, with 13 bases sitting between them. Germline V gene data show CDR1 as LGHDT and CDR2 as YNNKEL (reference sequence). This CDR3 is 13 amino acids long. CDR3 residues: CASSTVGTTEAFF. CDR3 coding DNA: TGTGCCAGCAGTACAGTGGGAACGACTGAAGCTTTCTTT.

V gene TRBV27 combines with J gene TRBJ1-1, with D hard to call. With 1 base removed from V and 1 base from J, the gap between germline ends came to 13 bases. The CDR3 loop spans 16 amino acids. The germline gives CDR1 MNHEY, CDR2 SMNVEV (reference sequence). This CDR3 reads CASSLYAEIENTEAFF. CDR3 bases: TGTGCCAGCAGTTTATATGCCGAGATAGAGAACACTGAAGCTTTCTTT.

The chain has TRBV18 and TRBJ1-2; D gene unclear. CDR1 and CDR2 (germline): KGHSH, LQKENI. This CDR3 is 15 amino acids long. Trimming pared 1 base from V and 0 bases from J, leaving 9 bases between. The CDR3 here is CASSPRLEANYGYTF. The CDR3 nucleotides are TGTGCCAGCTCACCACGATTGGAAGCTAACTATGGCTACACCTTC.

This clone occurred a few times. This sequence joins TRBV6-5 and TRBJ1-1, with 8 bases identical to TRBD1. CDR1 MNHEY and CDR2 SVGAGI come from the germline V gene. This CDR3 region has 15 residues. V lost 6 bases, J lost 2 bases, and 8 bases stayed unmatched. CDR3 protein: CASRNHRGGNTEAFF. CDR3 sequence (DNA): TGTGCCAGCAGAAACCACAGGGGGGGAAACACTGAAGCTTTCTTT.

This clone showed up just a few times. This chain links TRBV3-1 (or the pseudogene TRBV3-2) with TRBJ2-5, with D tentatively TRBD1 or TRBD2 (5 bases each). Germline assignment: CDR1 LGHDT and CDR2 YNNKEL (reference sequence). V gave up 4 bases and J gave up 3 bases, with 12 bases separating them. The CDR3 runs 14 residues. The CDR3 DNA reads as TGTGCCAGCAGCCGGTTGGGGGTGGAAGAGACCCAGTACTTC. Its translation: CASSRLGVEETQYF.

A remark on this clone: Compared with germline, one end of the junction differs, possibly owing to a read error. The gene calls are TRBV18 and TRBJ1-4; unclear D gene. The length of the CDR3 is 11 residues. The V gene's germline CDR1 is KGHSH and CDR2 LQKENI. In nucleotides, the CDR3 is TGTGCCAGCTCAACGAATGAAAAACTGTTTTTT. Translated, it gives CASSTNEKLFF.

The rearrangement joins TRBV15 to TRBJ2-2; TRBD1 might be the D (6 bases). In germline, CDR1 is LNHNV, CDR2 YYDKDF (reference sequence). V was shortened by 0 bases and J by 8 bases, with 19 bases between the two germline ends. This CDR3 spans 17 amino acids. Written as DNA, the CDR3 is TGTGCCACCAGCAGAGATAGAGCTTACAGGGAAGGAGGGGAGCTGTTTTTT. Translation gives CATSRDRAYREGGELFF.

The rearrangement uses TRBV7-2 and TRBJ1-3; D remains unclear. Germline V gene lookup returns CDR1 SGHTA and CDR2 FQGNSA. The CDR3 is 14 amino acids. Trimming took off 3 bases at V and 2 bases at J, with 8 bases between the two ends. The CDR3 DNA reads as TGTGCCAGCAGCTTGGCTACGGCTGGAAACACCATATATTTT. Its translation: CASSLATAGNTIYF.